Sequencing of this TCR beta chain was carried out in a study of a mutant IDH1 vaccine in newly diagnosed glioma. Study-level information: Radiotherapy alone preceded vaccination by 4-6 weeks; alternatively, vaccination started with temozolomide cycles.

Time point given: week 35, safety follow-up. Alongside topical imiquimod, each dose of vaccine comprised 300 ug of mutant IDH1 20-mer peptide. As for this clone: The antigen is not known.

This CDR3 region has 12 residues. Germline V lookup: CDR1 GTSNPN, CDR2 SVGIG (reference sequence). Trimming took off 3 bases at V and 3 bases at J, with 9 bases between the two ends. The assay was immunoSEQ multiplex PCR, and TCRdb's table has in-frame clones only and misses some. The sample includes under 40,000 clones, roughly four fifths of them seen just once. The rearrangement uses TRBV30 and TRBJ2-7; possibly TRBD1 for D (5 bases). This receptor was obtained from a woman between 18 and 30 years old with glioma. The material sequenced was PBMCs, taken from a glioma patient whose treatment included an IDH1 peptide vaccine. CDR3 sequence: CAWRRGFYEQYF. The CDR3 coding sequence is TGTGCCTGGAGAAGGGGTTTCTACGAGCAGTACTTC.